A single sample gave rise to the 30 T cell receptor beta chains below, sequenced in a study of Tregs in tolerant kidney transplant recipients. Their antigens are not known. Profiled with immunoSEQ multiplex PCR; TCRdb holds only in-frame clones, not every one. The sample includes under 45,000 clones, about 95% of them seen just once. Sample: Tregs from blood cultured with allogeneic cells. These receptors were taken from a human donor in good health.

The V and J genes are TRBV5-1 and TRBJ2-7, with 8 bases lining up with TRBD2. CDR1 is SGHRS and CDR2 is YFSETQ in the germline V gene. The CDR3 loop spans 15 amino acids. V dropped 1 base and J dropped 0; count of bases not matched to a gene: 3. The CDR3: CASSLMTSASYEQYF. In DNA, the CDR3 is TGCGCCAGCAGCTTGATGACTAGCGCCTCCTACGAGCAGTACTTC. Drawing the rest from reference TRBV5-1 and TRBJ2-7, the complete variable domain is KAGVTQTPRYLIKTRGQQVTLSCSPISGHRSVSWYQQTPGQGLQFLFEYFSETQRNKGNFPGRFSGRQFSNSRSEMNVSTLELGDSALYLCASSLMTSASYEQYFGPGTRLTVT.

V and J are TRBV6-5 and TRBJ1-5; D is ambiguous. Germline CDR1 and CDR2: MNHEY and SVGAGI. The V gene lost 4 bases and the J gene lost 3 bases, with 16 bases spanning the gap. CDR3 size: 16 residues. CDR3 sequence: CASSSRAGTINQPQHF. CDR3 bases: TGTGCCAGCAGTTCTCGGGCAGGCACAATCAATCAGCCCCAGCATTTT.

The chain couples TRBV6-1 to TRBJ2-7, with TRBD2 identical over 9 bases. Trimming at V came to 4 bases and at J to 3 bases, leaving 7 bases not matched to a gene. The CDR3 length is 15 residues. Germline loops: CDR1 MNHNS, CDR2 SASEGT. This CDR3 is CASSGSGRHLYEQYF. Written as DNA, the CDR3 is TGTGCCAGCAGTGGGAGCGGGAGGCATCTCTACGAGCAGTACTTC.

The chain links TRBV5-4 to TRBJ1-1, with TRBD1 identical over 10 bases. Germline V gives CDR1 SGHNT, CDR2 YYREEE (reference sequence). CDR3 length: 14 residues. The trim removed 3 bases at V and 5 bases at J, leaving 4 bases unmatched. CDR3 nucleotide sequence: TGTGCCAGCAGCTGGGACAGGGGTTTGACTGAAGCTTTCTTT. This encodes CASSWDRGLTEAFF.

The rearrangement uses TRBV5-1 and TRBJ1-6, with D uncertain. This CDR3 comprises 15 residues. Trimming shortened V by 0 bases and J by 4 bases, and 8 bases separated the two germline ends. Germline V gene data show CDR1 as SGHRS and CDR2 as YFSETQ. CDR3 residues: CASSLEGIYNSPLHF. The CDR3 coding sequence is TGCGCCAGCAGCTTGGAGGGAATATATAATTCACCCCTCCACTTT.

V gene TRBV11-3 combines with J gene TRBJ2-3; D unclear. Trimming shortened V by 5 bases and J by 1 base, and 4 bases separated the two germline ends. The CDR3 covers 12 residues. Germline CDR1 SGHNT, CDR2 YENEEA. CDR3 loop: CASSRGTDTQYF. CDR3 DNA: TGTGCCAGCAGCCGCGGCACAGATACGCAGTATTTT.

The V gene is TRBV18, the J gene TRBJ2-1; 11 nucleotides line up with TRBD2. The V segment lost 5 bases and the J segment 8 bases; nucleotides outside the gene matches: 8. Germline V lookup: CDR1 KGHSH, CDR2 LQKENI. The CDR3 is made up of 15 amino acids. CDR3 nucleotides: TGTGCCAGCTCATCCCTAGCGGGAGGCCCCCATGAGCAGTTCTTC. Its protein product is CASSSLAGGPHEQFF. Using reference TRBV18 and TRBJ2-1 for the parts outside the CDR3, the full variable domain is NAGVMQNPRHLVRRRGQEARLRCSPMKGHSHVYWYRQLPEEGLKFMVYLQKENIIDESGMPKERFSAEFPKEGPSILRIQQVVRGDSAAYFCASSSLAGGPHEQFFGPGTRLTVL.

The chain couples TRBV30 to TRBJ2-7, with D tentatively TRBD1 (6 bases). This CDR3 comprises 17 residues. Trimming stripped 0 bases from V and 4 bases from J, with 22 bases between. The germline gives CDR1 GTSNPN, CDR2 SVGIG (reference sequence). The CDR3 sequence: CAWSVIGQGRWVYEQYF. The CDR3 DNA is TGTGCCTGGAGTGTTATAGGGCAGGGGCGTTGGGTTTACGAGCAGTACTTC.

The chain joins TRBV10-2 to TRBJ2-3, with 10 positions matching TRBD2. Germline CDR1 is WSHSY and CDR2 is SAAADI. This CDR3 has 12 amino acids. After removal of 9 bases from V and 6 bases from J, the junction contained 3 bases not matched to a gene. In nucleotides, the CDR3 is TGCGCCAGTAGCGGGGGGCGGGATACGCAGTATTTT. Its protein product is CASSGGRDTQYF.

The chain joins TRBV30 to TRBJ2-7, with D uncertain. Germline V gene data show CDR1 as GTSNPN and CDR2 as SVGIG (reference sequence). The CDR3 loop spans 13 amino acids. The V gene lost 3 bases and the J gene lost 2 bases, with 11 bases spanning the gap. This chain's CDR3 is CAWRWPLTYEQYF. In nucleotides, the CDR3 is TGTGCCTGGAGGTGGCCCCTGACCTACGAGCAGTACTTC.

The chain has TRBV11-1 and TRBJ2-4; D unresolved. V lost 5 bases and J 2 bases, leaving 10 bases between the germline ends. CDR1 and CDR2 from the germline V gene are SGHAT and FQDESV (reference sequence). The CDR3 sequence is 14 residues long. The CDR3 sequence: CASSHLPPKNIQYF. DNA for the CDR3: TGTGCCAGCAGCCACCTCCCCCCCAAAAACATTCAGTACTTC.

The CDR3 nucleotides read TGTGCCAGTAGATGGGGCAATCAGCCCCAGCATTTT. Translation: CASRWGNQPQHF. The rearrangement links TRBV19 to TRBJ1-5; D call uncertain. The V and J ends lost 6 bases and 2 bases respectively, with 5 bases between them. Germline assignment: CDR1 LNHDA and CDR2 SQIVND (reference sequence). The CDR3 runs to 12 residues.

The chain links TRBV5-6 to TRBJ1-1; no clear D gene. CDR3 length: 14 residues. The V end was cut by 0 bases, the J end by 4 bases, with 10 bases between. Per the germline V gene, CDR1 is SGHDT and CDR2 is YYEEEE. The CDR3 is CASSLGGWVTEAFF. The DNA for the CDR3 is TGTGCCAGCAGCTTGGGAGGGTGGGTCACTGAAGCTTTCTTT.

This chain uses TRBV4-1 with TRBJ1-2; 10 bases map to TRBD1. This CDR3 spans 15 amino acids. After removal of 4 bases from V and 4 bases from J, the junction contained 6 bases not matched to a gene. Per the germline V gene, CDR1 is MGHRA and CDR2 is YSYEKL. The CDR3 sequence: CASSLQGQGTYGYTF. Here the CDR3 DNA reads TGCGCCAGCAGCCTACAGGGACAGGGGACCTATGGCTACACCTTC.

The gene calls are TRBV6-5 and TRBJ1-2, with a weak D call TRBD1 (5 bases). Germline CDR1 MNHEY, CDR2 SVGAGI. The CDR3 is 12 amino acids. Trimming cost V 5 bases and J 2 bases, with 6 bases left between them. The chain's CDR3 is CASSRGNYGYTF. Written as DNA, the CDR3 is TGTGCCAGCAGTCGGGGGAACTATGGCTACACCTTC.

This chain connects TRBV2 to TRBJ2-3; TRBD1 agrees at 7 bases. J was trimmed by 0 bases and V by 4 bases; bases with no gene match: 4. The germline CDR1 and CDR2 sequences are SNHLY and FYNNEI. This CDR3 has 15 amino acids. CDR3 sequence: CASSGKGASTDTQYF. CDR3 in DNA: TGTGCCAGCAGTGGAAAGGGGGCGAGCACAGATACGCAGTATTTT.

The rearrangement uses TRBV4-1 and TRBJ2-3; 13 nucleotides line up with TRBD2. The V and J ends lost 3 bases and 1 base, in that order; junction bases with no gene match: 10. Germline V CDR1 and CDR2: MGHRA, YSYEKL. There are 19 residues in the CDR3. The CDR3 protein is CASSHPPGLAGPGTDTQYF. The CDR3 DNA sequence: TGCGCCAGCAGCCATCCCCCGGGACTAGCGGGGCCGGGCACAGATACGCAGTATTTT.

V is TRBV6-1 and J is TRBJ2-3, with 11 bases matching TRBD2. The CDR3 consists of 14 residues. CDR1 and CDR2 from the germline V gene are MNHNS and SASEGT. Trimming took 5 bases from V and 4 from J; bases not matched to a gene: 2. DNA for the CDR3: TGTGCCAGCAGTAAACTAGCGGGAGCAGATACGCAGTATTTT. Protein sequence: CASSKLAGADTQYF.

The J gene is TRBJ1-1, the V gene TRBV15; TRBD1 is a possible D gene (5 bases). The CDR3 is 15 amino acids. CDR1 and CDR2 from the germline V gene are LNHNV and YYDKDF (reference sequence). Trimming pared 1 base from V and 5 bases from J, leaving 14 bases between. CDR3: CATSRGGGGGTEAFF. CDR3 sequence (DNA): TGTGCCACCAGCAGAGGGGGGGGAGGTGGAACTGAAGCTTTCTTT.

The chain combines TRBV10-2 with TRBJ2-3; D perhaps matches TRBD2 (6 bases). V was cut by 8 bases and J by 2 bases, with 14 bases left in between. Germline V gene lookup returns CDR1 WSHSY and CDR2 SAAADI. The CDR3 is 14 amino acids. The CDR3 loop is CASLLGLNTDTQYF. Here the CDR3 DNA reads TGCGCCAGCCTTCTGGGACTCAACACAGATACGCAGTATTTT.

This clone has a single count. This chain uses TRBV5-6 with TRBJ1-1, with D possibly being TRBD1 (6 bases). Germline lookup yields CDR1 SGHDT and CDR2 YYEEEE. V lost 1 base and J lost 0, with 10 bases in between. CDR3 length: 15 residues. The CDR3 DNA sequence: TGTGCCAGCAGCTTGCTAGGGGGTCTGAACACTGAAGCTTTCTTT. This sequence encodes CASSLLGGLNTEAFF.

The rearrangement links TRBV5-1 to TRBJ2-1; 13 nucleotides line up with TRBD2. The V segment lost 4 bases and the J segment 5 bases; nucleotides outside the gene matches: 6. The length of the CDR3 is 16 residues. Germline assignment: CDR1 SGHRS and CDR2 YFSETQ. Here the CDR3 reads CASSLRTSGGNNEQFF. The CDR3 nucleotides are TGCGCCAGCAGCCTTCGGACTAGCGGGGGCAACAATGAGCAGTTCTTC. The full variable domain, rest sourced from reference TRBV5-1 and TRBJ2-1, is KAGVTQTPRYLIKTRGQQVTLSCSPISGHRSVSWYQQTPGQGLQFLFEYFSETQRNKGNFPGRFSGRQFSNSRSEMNVSTLELGDSALYLCASSLRTSGGNNEQFFGPGTRLTVL.

The CDR3 loop reads CASHAVTGWVSGNGYTF. CDR3 nucleotide sequence: TGTGCCAGCCATGCAGTCACAGGGTGGGTGTCGGGAAATGGCTACACCTTC. J is TRBJ1-2 and V is TRBV2, with a tentative D call TRBD1 (6 bases). The germline V gene has CDR1 SNHLY and CDR2 FYNNEI. The CDR3 runs 17 residues. The V gene lost 8 bases and the J gene lost 6 bases, with 28 bases spanning the gap.

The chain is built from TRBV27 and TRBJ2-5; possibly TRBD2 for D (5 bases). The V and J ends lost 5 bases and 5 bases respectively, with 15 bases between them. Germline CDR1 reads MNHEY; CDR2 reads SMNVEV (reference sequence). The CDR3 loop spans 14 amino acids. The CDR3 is CASSRQVRGETQYF. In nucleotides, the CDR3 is TGTGCCAGCAGTCGGCAGGTTAGAGGGGAGACCCAGTACTTC.

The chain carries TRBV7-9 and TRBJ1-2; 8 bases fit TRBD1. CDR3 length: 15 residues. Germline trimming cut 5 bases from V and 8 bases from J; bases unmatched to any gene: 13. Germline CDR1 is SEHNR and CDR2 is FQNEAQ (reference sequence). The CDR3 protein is CASSPLPTGDLGYTF. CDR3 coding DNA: TGTGCCAGCAGCCCTCTACCGACAGGGGATCTGGGCTACACCTTC.

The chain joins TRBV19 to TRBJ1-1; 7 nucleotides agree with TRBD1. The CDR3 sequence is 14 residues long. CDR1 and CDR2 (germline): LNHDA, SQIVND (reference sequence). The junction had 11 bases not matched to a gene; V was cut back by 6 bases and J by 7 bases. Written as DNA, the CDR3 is TGTGCCAGTAGGACACCCGGGACAGCCTATGAAGCTTTCTTT. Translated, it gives CASRTPGTAYEAFF.

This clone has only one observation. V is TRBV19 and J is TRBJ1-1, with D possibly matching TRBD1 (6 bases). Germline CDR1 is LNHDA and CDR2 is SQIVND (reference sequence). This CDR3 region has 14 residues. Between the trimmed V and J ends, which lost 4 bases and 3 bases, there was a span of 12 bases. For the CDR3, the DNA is TGTGCCAGTAGTAAACAGGGAAGGGACACTGAAGCTTTCTTT. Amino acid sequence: CASSKQGRDTEAFF. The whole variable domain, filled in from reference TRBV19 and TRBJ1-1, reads DGGITQSPKYLFRKEGQNVTLSCEQNLNHDAMYWYRQDPGQGLRLIYYSQIVNDFQKGDIAEGYSVSREKKESFPLTVTSAQKNPTAFYLCASSKQGRDTEAFFGQGTRLTVV.

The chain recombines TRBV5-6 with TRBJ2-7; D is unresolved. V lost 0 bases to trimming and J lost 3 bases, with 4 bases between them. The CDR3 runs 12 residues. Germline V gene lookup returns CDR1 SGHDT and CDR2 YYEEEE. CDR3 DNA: TGTGCCAGCAGCTTGGAACACTACGAGCAGTACTTC. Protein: CASSLEHYEQYF.

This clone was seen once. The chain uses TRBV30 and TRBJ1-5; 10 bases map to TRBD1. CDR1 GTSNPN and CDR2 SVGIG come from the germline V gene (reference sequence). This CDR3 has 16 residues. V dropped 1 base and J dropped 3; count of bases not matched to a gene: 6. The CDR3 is CAWSERQGAINQPQHF. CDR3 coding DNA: TGTGCCTGGAGTGAAAGACAGGGGGCGATCAATCAGCCCCAGCATTTT. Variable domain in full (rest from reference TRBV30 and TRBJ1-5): SQTIHQWPATLVQPVGSPLSLECTVEGTSNPNLYWYRQAAGRGLQLLFYSVGIGQISSEVPQNLSASRPQDRQFILSSKKLLLSDSGFYLCAWSERQGAINQPQHFGDGTRLSIL.

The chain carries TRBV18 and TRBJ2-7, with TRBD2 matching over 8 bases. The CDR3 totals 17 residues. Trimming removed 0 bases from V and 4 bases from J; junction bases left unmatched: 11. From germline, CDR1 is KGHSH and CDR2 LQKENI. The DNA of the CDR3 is TGTGCCAGCTCACCACCGATGGGCGGGAGGCGGGAGTACGAGCAGTACTTC. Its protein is CASSPPMGGRREYEQYF.